Listed below are T cell receptor beta chains from one sample, sequenced in a study of blood T cell repertoires in COVID-19. Data came from immunoSEQ multiplex PCR; TCRdb stores just in-frame clones and leaves some out. The repertoire has approximately 76,000 clones, around nine tenths of them found once; the top ten carry roughly 8%. Sequenced input: peripheral blood. Every receptor here comes from a man aged 25 to 45 with acute or convalescent COVID-19. Both conserved end residues are trimmed from each CDR3.

v_call	j_call	cdr3_aa
TRBV5-1	TRBJ1-5	ASSLAEGGLGNQPQH
TRBV11-2	TRBJ2-7	ASSLGLAGAEQY
TRBV30	TRBJ1-5	AWSVRHGSNQPQH
TRBV10-3	TRBJ2-7	ATLSGQSYEQY
TRBV19	TRBJ2-1	ASSIPPLRAYNEQF
TRBV19	TRBJ2-1	ASGANEQF
TRBV6-6	TRBJ2-1	ATSIGGGDNEQF
TRBV7-9	TRBJ2-3	ASSPAPILAGVTTDTQY
TRBV30	TRBJ2-7	AWRGQLAGPYEQY
TRBV11-2	TRBJ2-1	ASSTILDGEQF
TRBV9	TRBJ2-7	ASSPGTSVSYEQY
TRBV29-1	TRBJ2-7	SVEGHSGRDYEQY
TRBV7-9	TRBJ2-7	ASSKQGYEQY
TRBV6-5	TRBJ2-7	ASSPPGQGAYEQY
TRBV3-1/TRBV3-2	TRBJ2-3	ASNRGGTDTQY
TRBV7-2	TRBJ2-7	ASSEFYEQY
TRBV6-2/TRBV6-3	TRBJ1-4	ASSNGQTTNEKLF
TRBV28	TRBJ2-2	ASSFPSGELF
TRBV19	TRBJ1-2	ASSLGQVYGYT
TRBV19	TRBJ1-6	ASKGGTARLRTQPLH
TRBV27	TRBJ2-7	ASSSAAGREQY
TRBV18	TRBJ1-6	ASSHSSGDSNNSPLH
TRBV3-1/TRBV3-2	TRBJ2-5	ASSQDPNQETQY
TRBV7-8	TRBJ1-4	ASSPRSGAGEKLF
TRBV28	TRBJ1-5	ASSLGGVGSNQPQH
TRBV5-4	TRBJ2-5	ASKAGGSRETQY
TRBV5-1	TRBJ2-2	ASSFLAGVNTGELF
TRBV7-7	TRBJ2-3	ASSLGVMGDRATDTQY
TRBV13	TRBJ1-1	ASSLGQNTEAF
TRBV29-1	TRBJ2-1	SVELGGSYNEQF
TRBV30	TRBJ1-3	AWSGGGLGNTIY
TRBV12-3/TRBV12-4	TRBJ2-3	ASSSGLAAQY
TRBV6-5	TRBJ2-4	ASSYSGRGTKNIQY
TRBV28	TRBJ1-5	ASSRRQNNQPQH
TRBV28	TRBJ2-7	ASSPLRDRVNEQY
TRBV11-2	TRBJ2-7	ASSLGAGGLSSYEQY
TRBV7-2	TRBJ1-1	ASSLGAMNTEAF
TRBV27	TRBJ2-7	ASSFNSYEQY
TRBV29-1	TRBJ2-5	SGSPEYQETQY
TRBV10-3	TRBJ1-5	AISPGQGTQPQH
TRBV5-1	TRBJ2-1	ASSGDLYNEQF
TRBV2	TRBJ2-5	ASSRDRGETQY
TRBV12-3/TRBV12-4	TRBJ2-2	ASSFGQDGELF
TRBV27	TRBJ2-7	ASSSPGTGKQY
TRBV19	TRBJ2-2	ASTRQSTGELF